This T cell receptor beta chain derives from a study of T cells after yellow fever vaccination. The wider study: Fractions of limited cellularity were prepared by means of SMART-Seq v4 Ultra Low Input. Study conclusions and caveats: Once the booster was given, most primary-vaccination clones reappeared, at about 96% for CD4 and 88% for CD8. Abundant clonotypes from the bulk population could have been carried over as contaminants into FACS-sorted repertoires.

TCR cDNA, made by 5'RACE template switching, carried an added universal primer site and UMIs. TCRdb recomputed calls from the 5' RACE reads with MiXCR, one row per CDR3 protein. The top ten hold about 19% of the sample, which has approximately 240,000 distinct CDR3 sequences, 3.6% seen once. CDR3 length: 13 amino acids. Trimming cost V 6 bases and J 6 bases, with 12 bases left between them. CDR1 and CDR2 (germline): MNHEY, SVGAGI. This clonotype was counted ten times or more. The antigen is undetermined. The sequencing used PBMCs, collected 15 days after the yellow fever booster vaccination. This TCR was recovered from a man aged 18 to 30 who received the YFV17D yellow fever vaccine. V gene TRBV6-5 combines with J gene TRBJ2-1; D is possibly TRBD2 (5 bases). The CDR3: CASRYVGGNEQFF. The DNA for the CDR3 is TGTGCCAGCAGATATGTTGGAGGCAATGAGCAGTTCTTC.